Shown below are 5 T cell receptor beta chains from a single sample sequenced in a study of OX40 agonist ivuxolimab in advanced cancers. Some clones are missing from TCRdb's copy, which holds only in-frame ones; the method was immunoSEQ multiplex PCR. The sample records 77,000 or so clones, about 91% being singletons. The sample was CD4+ or CD8+ T cells sorted from blood, taken in a trial of the OX40 agonist ivuxolimab. These receptors all come from an adult with an advanced solid tumor such as melanoma, head and neck, liver or kidney cancer.

The chain is built from TRBV19 and TRBJ2-3; D uncertain. The CDR3 covers 14 residues. V lost 10 bases and J 0 bases, leaving 14 bases between the germline ends. The V gene's germline CDR1 is LNHDA and CDR2 SQIVND (reference sequence). Written as DNA, the CDR3 is TGTGCCACCCGAAGACCCTTTAGCACAGATACGCAGTATTTT. Translated, it gives CATRRPFSTDTQYF.

V usage is TRBV28 and J usage is TRBJ2-5; D unresolved. V lost 6 bases and J lost 5, with 7 bases in between. The CDR3 is 11 amino acids. CDR1 is MDHEN, CDR2 SYDVKM, per germline. Here the CDR3 reads CASSMGETQYF. In DNA, the CDR3 is TGTGCCAGCAGCATGGGTGAGACCCAGTACTTC.

The chain combines TRBV18 with TRBJ2-3; a weak D match, TRBD1 (6 bases). V shed 2 bases and J shed 4 bases, with 13 bases lying between them. This CDR3 region has 15 residues. CDR1 and CDR2 from the germline V gene are KGHSH and LQKENI. Written as DNA, the CDR3 is TGTGCCAGCTCACCAAGTGTCTCAGGGGCAGATACGCAGTATTTT. Translation gives CASSPSVSGADTQYF.

The chain joins TRBV2 to TRBJ2-4, with D possibly TRBD2 on 6 matching bases. The germline V gene has CDR1 SNHLY and CDR2 FYNNEI. Between the trimmed V and J ends, which lost 4 bases and 13 bases, there was a span of 14 bases. This CDR3 comprises 12 residues. This CDR3 is CASSVRGSTQYF. The CDR3 DNA is TGTGCCAGCAGTGTACGGGGGAGCACCCAGTACTTC.

The gene calls are TRBV9 and TRBJ2-5, with 9 bases that match TRBD2. V shed 7 bases, J shed 0 bases, and the junction held 1 base outside the gene matches. The CDR3 is 13 residues long. Germline CDR1 and CDR2: SGDLS and YYNGEE. In nucleotides, the CDR3 is TGTGCCAGCCAGCGGGGGGACCAAGAGACCCAGTACTTC. This translates into CASQRGDQETQYF.